The rows below give T cell receptor beta chains drawn from one sample of a study of cytomegalovirus exposure and HLA in healthy donors. Generated by immunoSEQ multiplex PCR, the TCRdb table keeps only in-frame clones and is missing some. The profile shows 100,000 to 140,000 clones, over 75% of them singletons. The specimen sequenced was PBMCs. The receptors derive from a male donor in good health and CMV-seronegative. Each CDR3 is given with its conserved first and last residue. D genes are given only for firm matches. Not all rows give a size; the values are once, few, many and, for expanded clones, a class.

v_call: TRBV5-4
d_call: TRBD2
clone_size: NA
j_call: TRBJ2-7
cdr3_nt: TGTGCCAGCAGCTTGGGACTAGCGGGAGGGAGAGGCGAGCAGTACTTC
cdr3_aa: CASSLGLAGGRGEQYF

v_call: TRBV29-1
d_call: TRBD2
clone_size: NA
j_call: TRBJ2-7
cdr3_nt: TGCAGCGCTGGAGCGGGACCCCCCTACGAGCAGTACTTC
cdr3_aa: CSAGAGPPYEQYF

v_call: TRBV15
d_call: TRBD2
clone_size: NA
j_call: TRBJ2-6
cdr3_nt: TGTGCCACCAGCAGAGCCGGGAGGGTGATTGGGGCCAACGTCCTGACTTTC
cdr3_aa: CATSRAGRVIGANVLTF

v_call: TRBV6-5
d_call: TRBD2
clone_size: NA
j_call: TRBJ2-1
cdr3_nt: TGTGCCAGCAGACATAGCGGGGGCTCCTACAATGAGCAGTTCTTC
cdr3_aa: CASRHSGGSYNEQFF

v_call: TRBV5-1
d_call: NA
clone_size: NA
j_call: TRBJ2-1
cdr3_nt: TGCGCCAGCAGCTCACTCAGGTCGGGAGCAGGACGACGCTCCTACAATGAGCAGTTCTTC
cdr3_aa: CASSSLRSGAGRRSYNEQFF

v_call: TRBV7-3
d_call: NA
clone_size: NA
j_call: TRBJ1-3
cdr3_nt: TGTGCCAGCAGCTTAACTGGTGGCGGAAACACCATATATTTT
cdr3_aa: CASSLTGGGNTIYF

v_call: TRBV21-1
d_call: NA
clone_size: NA
j_call: TRBJ2-2
cdr3_nt: TGTGCCAGCACCTCCATTTGGGGGACTAGCGGGAGTGCCGGGGAGCTGTTTTTT
cdr3_aa: CASTSIWGTSGSAGELFF

v_call: TRBV7-2
d_call: NA
clone_size: NA
j_call: TRBJ2-3
cdr3_nt: TGTGCCAGCAGCTTAGTGACAGTCACAGATACGCAGTATTTT
cdr3_aa: CASSLVTVTDTQYF

v_call: TRBV27
d_call: NA
clone_size: NA
j_call: TRBJ1-4
cdr3_nt: TGTGCCAGCAGTTCTGGCTTCGTCCCAAATGAAAAACTGTTTTTT
cdr3_aa: CASSSGFVPNEKLFF

v_call: TRBV2
d_call: NA
clone_size: few
j_call: TRBJ2-7
cdr3_nt: TGTGCCAGCAGCTTAAGGCAGCTTTACTACGAGCAGTACTTC
cdr3_aa: CASSLRQLYYEQYF

v_call: TRBV28
d_call: NA
clone_size: NA
j_call: TRBJ1-5
cdr3_nt: TGTGCCAGCAGTTTCGTCCGGCAGCCCCAGCATTTT
cdr3_aa: CASSFVRQPQHF

v_call: TRBV5-1
d_call: NA
clone_size: NA
j_call: TRBJ2-2
cdr3_nt: TGCGCCAGCAGCTTGTTAGGCGGACAGTCCACCGGGGAGCTGTTTTTT
cdr3_aa: CASSLLGGQSTGELFF

v_call: TRBV12-5
d_call: TRBD2
clone_size: NA
j_call: TRBJ2-7
cdr3_nt: TGTGCTAGCGCCCTTAGCGGGAGGGCCTACGAGCAGTACTTC
cdr3_aa: CASALSGRAYEQYF

v_call: TRBV7-2
d_call: TRBD2
clone_size: NA
j_call: TRBJ2-7
cdr3_nt: TGTGCCAGCAGCTCAACTAGCGGGAGTGGCCGGGAGCAGTACTTC
cdr3_aa: CASSSTSGSGREQYF

v_call: TRBV29-1
d_call: TRBD1
clone_size: NA
j_call: TRBJ2-1
cdr3_nt: TGCAGCGTTGAAGGGAATCCGGGACAGGGGTACAATGAGCAGTTCTTC
cdr3_aa: CSVEGNPGQGYNEQFF

v_call: TRBV18
d_call: TRBD2
clone_size: few
j_call: TRBJ2-7
cdr3_nt: TGTGCCAGCTCACCACCTCTAGCGGGGAGTCCCTACGAGCAGTACTTC
cdr3_aa: CASSPPLAGSPYEQYF

v_call: TRBV5-5
d_call: NA
clone_size: NA
j_call: TRBJ2-7
cdr3_nt: TGTGCCAGCAGCTTGGCAGGGCTTACGCTCGAGCAGTACTTC
cdr3_aa: CASSLAGLTLEQYF